The rows below give T cell receptor beta chains drawn from one sample of a study of shared clonotypes between healthy human individuals. Profiling relied on immunoSEQ multiplex PCR, and the TCRdb table lists in-frame clones only, not all of them. The sample lists roughly 760,000 clones, roughly 70% seen once, with approximately 1.8% in the top ten. Material: memory CD4+ T cells sorted from blood. The receptors here all came from a woman aged 25 to 39 in good health. Both conserved end residues are part of each CDR3. A D gene is named only where the DNA matches it firmly. A row's size may be missing; if present it is once, few, many or a size class.

J | size | D | V | CDR3 | DNA
TRBJ1-1 | once | NA | TRBV28 | CASIEGGLNTEAFF | TGTGCCAGCATCGAGGGGGGCCTGAACACTGAAGCTTTCTTT
TRBJ2-1 | NA | NA | TRBV11-3 | CASSSFTRGNEQFF | TGTGCCAGCTCTTCCTTCACTCGGGGGAATGAGCAGTTCTTC
TRBJ2-1 | many | TRBD2 | TRBV19 | CASSASSGKPNEQFF | TGTGCCAGTAGTGCCTCTAGCGGGAAACCCAATGAGCAGTTCTTC
TRBJ2-3 | few | TRBD1 | TRBV5-1 | CASSPGQDTDTQYF | TGCGCCAGCAGCCCGGGACAGGACACAGATACGCAGTATTTT
TRBJ2-1 | once | TRBD2 | TRBV5-1 | CASSFSSGSYNEQFF | TGCGCCAGCAGCTTTTCTAGCGGTTCATACAATGAGCAGTTCTTC
TRBJ1-5 | NA | TRBD1 | TRBV23-1 | CASSQRRTGRNQPQHF | TGCGCCAGCAGTCAGCGTAGGACAGGACGCAATCAGCCCCAGCATTTT
TRBJ1-2 | many | NA | TRBV28 | CASSQIWYGYTF | TGTGCCAGCAGTCAGATCTGGTATGGCTACACCTTC
TRBJ2-1 | NA | TRBD1 | TRBV29-1 | CSVIRTGSNEQFF | TGCAGCGTTATACGGACAGGGTCCAATGAGCAGTTCTTC
TRBJ2-1 | NA | NA | TRBV2 | CASNPYNEQFF | TGTGCCAGCAACCCTTACAATGAGCAGTTCTTC
TRBJ2-7 | NA | TRBD2 | TRBV28 | CASSYGTSGYEQYF | TGTGCCAGCAGTTATGGGACTAGCGGCTACGAGCAGTACTTC
TRBJ2-1 | NA | NA | TRBV21-1 | CASSNKTSSYNEQFF | TGTGCCAGCAGCAACAAGACTAGCTCCTACAATGAGCAGTTCTTC
TRBJ1-1 | NA | TRBD1 | TRBV11-2 | CASSPRTGEYTEAFF | TGTGCCAGCAGCCCACGGACAGGGGAATACACTGAAGCTTTCTTT
TRBJ2-3 | NA | NA | TRBV5-1 | CASSLTILTSDTQYF | TGCGCCAGCAGCTTGACCATCTTAACGTCAGATACGCAGTATTTT
TRBJ2-3 | NA | NA | TRBV5-1 | CASSLGTGTDTQYF | TGCGCCAGCAGCTTGGGAACTGGCACAGATACGCAGTATTTT
TRBJ2-2 | NA | NA | TRBV6-5 | CASSYRPHGGELFF | TGTGCCAGCAGTTACCGGCCCCACGGCGGGGAGCTGTTTTTT
TRBJ2-2 | NA | NA | TRBV6-1 | CASSETEETGELFF | TGTGCCAGCAGTGAAACAGAAGAAACCGGGGAGCTGTTTTTT
TRBJ2-7 | few | TRBD2 | TRBV25-1 | CASSTGGVYEQYF | TGTGCCAGCTCTACGGGGGGAGTCTACGAGCAGTACTTC
TRBJ2-5 | NA | NA | TRBV10-1 | CASSDRIGETQYF | TGCGCCAGCAGTGACAGGATCGGAGAGACCCAGTACTTC
TRBJ2-1 | once | NA | TRBV11-2 | CASSLGARRRYNEQFF | TGTGCCAGCAGCTTAGGGGCAAGGCGGAGATACAATGAGCAGTTCTTC
TRBJ2-7 | NA | TRBD1 | TRBV15 | CATSPRDRSSYEQYF | TGTGCCACCAGCCCCCGGGACAGGAGCTCCTACGAGCAGTACTTC
TRBJ2-7 | NA | NA | TRBV6-5 | CASSYKGATYEQYF | TGTGCCAGCAGTTACAAAGGGGCGACCTACGAGCAGTACTTC
TRBJ2-3 | NA | NA | TRBV11-1 | CASSQRTGTTDTQYF | TGTGCCAGCAGCCAAAGAACAGGGACCACAGATACGCAGTATTTT
TRBJ1-1 | NA | NA | TRBV7-9 | CASTFGIASNTEAFF | TGTGCCAGCACCTTTGGAATCGCGAGTAACACTGAAGCTTTCTTT
TRBJ2-3 | NA | TRBD2 | TRBV5-1 | CASSLSGSRTDTQYF | TGCGCCAGCAGCTTGAGCGGGAGCCGCACAGATACGCAGTATTTT
TRBJ2-5 | once | NA | TRBV30 | CAWSGGSGRRETQYF | TGTGCCTGGAGTGGTGGGAGTGGAAGGAGAGAGACCCAGTACTTC
TRBJ2-7 | NA | TRBD2 | TRBV29-1 | CSVGLLASGSGEQYF | TGCAGCGTTGGTCTCCTAGCTAGCGGGAGTGGGGAGCAGTACTTC
TRBJ2-3 | NA | TRBD2 | TRBV5-1 | CASSLGSGGSGDTQYF | TGCGCCAGCAGCTTGGGTTCGGGAGGTTCTGGAGATACGCAGTATTTT
TRBJ2-1 | many | TRBD2 | TRBV28 | CASSWGGSSYNEQFF | TGTGCCAGCAGTTGGGGGGGGAGCTCCTACAATGAGCAGTTCTTC
TRBJ2-1 | NA | TRBD2 | TRBV19 | CASSRLAGMVDYNEQFF | TGTGCCAGTAGTAGACTAGCGGGGATGGTCGATTACAATGAGCAGTTCTTC
TRBJ1-2 | few | NA | TRBV29-1 | CSAGGNSYGYTF | TGCAGCGCGGGCGGGAATAGCTATGGCTACACCTTC
TRBJ1-2 | NA | TRBD1 | TRBV5-4 | CASRPGQGAVYGYTF | TGTGCCAGCAGGCCCGGACAGGGGGCCGTCTATGGCTACACCTTC
TRBJ2-2 | NA | TRBD2 | TRBV28 | CASSSGTSGSRGELFF | TGTGCCAGCAGTTCCGGGACTAGCGGGAGTCGGGGGGAGCTGTTTTTT
TRBJ1-1 | NA | TRBD1 | TRBV6-5 | CASRRRTGRNTEAFF | TGTGCCAGCAGGCGGAGGACAGGGCGGAACACTGAAGCTTTCTTT
TRBJ2-1 | NA | TRBD1 | TRBV25-1 | CASSGRDSSYNEQFF | TGTGCCAGCAGTGGCCGGGACAGTTCCTACAATGAGCAGTTCTTC
TRBJ1-1 | many | NA | TRBV18 | CASSPGGRETEAFF | TGTGCCAGCTCACCGGGCGGGAGGGAGACTGAAGCTTTCTTT
TRBJ1-1 | NA | NA | TRBV5-1 | CASSLSNRVGTEAFF | TGCGCCAGCAGCTTATCTAACAGGGTTGGAACTGAAGCTTTCTTT
TRBJ2-3 | few | NA | TRBV28 | CASSFRRRTDTQYF | TGTGCCAGCAGTTTTCGAAGGCGCACAGATACGCAGTATTTT
TRBJ2-1 | few | TRBD2 | TRBV18 | CASSPPSGSWNEQFF | TGTGCCAGCTCACCACCAAGCGGGAGTTGGAATGAGCAGTTCTTC
TRBJ1-4 | NA | TRBD1 | TRBV5-1 | CASSYSGTGGEKLFF | TGCGCCAGCAGCTACTCCGGGACAGGGGGTGAAAAACTGTTTTTT
TRBJ1-1 | NA | NA | TRBV27 | CASSSPRGRNTEAFF | TGTGCCAGCAGTTCGCCTCGGGGTAGGAACACTGAAGCTTTCTTT
TRBJ2-3 | once | NA | TRBV29-1 | CSVDGTDTQYF | TGCAGCGTTGACGGTACAGATACGCAGTATTTT
TRBJ2-7 | NA | NA | TRBV6-5 | CASREMLGTYEQYF | TGTGCCAGCAGAGAAATGCTAGGAACCTACGAGCAGTACTTC
TRBJ2-1 | NA | NA | TRBV19 | CASSIVGGSPSNEQFF | TGTGCCAGTAGTATAGTCGGAGGATCCCCCTCCAATGAGCAGTTCTTC
TRBJ2-7 | NA | TRBD2 | TRBV18 | CASSLGLGLAGVAYEQYF | TGTGCCAGCTCACTCGGGCTAGGACTAGCGGGAGTGGCCTACGAGCAGTACTTC
TRBJ1-4 | NA | NA | TRBV19 | CASRPIGLGDEKLFF | TGTGCCAGTAGGCCGATCGGACTGGGAGATGAAAAACTGTTTTTT
TRBJ2-1 | few | NA | TRBV11-2 | CASSLGRESNEQFF | TGTGCCAGCAGCTTAGGAAGGGAATCCAATGAGCAGTTCTTC
TRBJ1-2 | few | NA | TRBV5-8 | CASSGNYGYTF | TGTGCCAGCAGCGGGAACTATGGCTACACCTTC
TRBJ2-5 | NA | TRBD1 | TRBV5-1 | CASSLGTGGDQETQYF | TGCGCCAGCAGCTTAGGGACAGGTGGGGACCAAGAGACCCAGTACTTC
TRBJ2-2 | NA | NA | TRBV11-2 | CASSLDFWQGNTGELFF | TGTGCCAGCAGCTTAGATTTTTGGCAGGGGAACACCGGGGAGCTGTTTTTT
TRBJ1-4 | NA | NA | TRBV6-6 | CASSRTTQGTNEKLFF | TGTGCCAGCAGTCGCACAACCCAAGGAACTAATGAAAAACTGTTTTTT
TRBJ2-1 | few | NA | TRBV10-1 | CASSGIPPEGGTYNEQFF | TGCGCCAGCAGTGGAATCCCACCGGAAGGCGGGACCTACAATGAGCAGTTCTTC
TRBJ1-4 | few | TRBD1 | TRBV18 | CASSPGQGAEKLFF | TGTGCCAGCTCACCGGGACAGGGGGCTGAAAAACTGTTTTTT
TRBJ1-1 | NA | NA | TRBV5-1 | CASSLEWGVTEAFF | TGCGCCAGCAGCTTGGAATGGGGTGTCACTGAAGCTTTCTTT
TRBJ2-3 | NA | TRBD2 | TRBV15 | CATSRDIGTSGSTDTQYF | TGTGCCACCAGCAGAGACATAGGGACTAGCGGGAGCACAGATACGCAGTATTTT
TRBJ1-5 | few | TRBD1 | TRBV28 | CASHRTGSNQPQHF | TGTGCCAGTCACCGGACAGGTAGCAATCAGCCCCAGCATTTT
TRBJ1-1 | NA | NA | TRBV18 | CASSPPTREAFF | TGTGCCAGCTCACCCCCGACCCGTGAGGCTTTCTTT
TRBJ2-3 | NA | NA | TRBV11-2 | CASTRRGGTDTQYF | TGTGCCAGCACCCGAAGGGGGGGCACAGATACGCAGTATTTT
TRBJ2-7 | NA | TRBD2 | TRBV7-9 | CASSDWGTNRYEQYF | TGTGCCAGCAGCGACTGGGGGACTAACCGCTACGAGCAGTACTTC
TRBJ1-1 | NA | TRBD1 | TRBV19 | CASSIVRTGATEAFF | TGTGCCAGTAGTATAGTTAGGACAGGGGCGACTGAAGCTTTCTTT